This TCR beta chain was identified during a study of T cells expressing NK-cell markers. Study-wide points: Dominant NKG2C+ clonotype frequencies of 1.0-7.0% of CD8+ T cells were measured in over 5 donors.

A word on this clonotype: What it recognizes is unknown.

The CDR3 extends over 17 amino acids. Germline values: CDR1 SGDLS, CDR2 YYNGEE. TCRdb reprocessed the 5' RACE reads and keeps a single row for each CDR3 protein, giving no DNA. This listing includes 350,000 to 450,000 distinct CDR3 sequences. This TCR came from a man aged 18 to 70 in good health. Sequencing input: blood T cells: a sorted CD56 or NKG2C T cell subset, CD4+ or CD8+ T cells, or bulk PBMC T cells (not recorded which). V usage is TRBV9 and J usage is TRBJ2-2; TCRdb lists TRBD2, though no DNA is available to test this call. CDR3: CASSPRTSGGQTGELFF. Full variable domain (missing parts from reference TRBV9 and TRBJ2-2): DSGVTQTPKHLITATGQRVTLRCSPRSGDLSVYWYQQSLDQGLQFLIQYYNGEERAKGNILERFSAQQFPDLHSELNLSSLELGDSALYFCASSPRTSGGQTGELFFGEGSRLTVL.